The present TCR beta chain was sequenced within a study of CD8 T cells in ankylosing spondylitis. Notes on the study in general: The authors reported significant enrichment of disease-linked clones in matched ankylosing spondylitis synovial fluid.

CDR3 length equals 18 residues. Unmatched junction bases numbered 13, after V lost 3 bases and J lost 2 bases. The germline CDR1 and CDR2 sequences are SGHVS and FNYEAQ. Libraries for TCR beta were made by quantitative 5'-RACE with molecular barcodes. TCRdb recomputed calls from the 5' RACE reads with MiXCR, one row per CDR3 protein. The table lists around 230,000 distinct CDR3 sequences, 8% to 10% of them singletons. The sample holds a few counts of this clonotype. Its target is unknown. The J gene is TRBJ2-7, the V gene TRBV7-6, with TRBD1 identical over 10 bases. The clonotype originates from a female donor with ankylosing spondylitis or in good health (not recorded which). Material: blood, either unsorted or a sorted T cell fraction (not recorded which). CDR3 coding DNA: TGTGCCAGCAGCTTGATGGGGGAGCCGGGACAGGGGCCCTACGAGCAGTACTTC. It specifies CASSLMGEPGQGPYEQYF.